The clone carrying this TCR beta chain occurred many times. Trimming pared 2 bases from V and 0 bases from J, leaving 11 bases between. Germline V gene sequence: CDR1 SGHDT, CDR2 YYEEEE. The CDR3 is made up of 15 amino acids. These data belong to a study of regulatory T cells in long-lasting Graves disease. HTBI primers from iRepertoire and Arm-PCR of CDR3 regions yielded the TCR beta libraries. TCRdb re-called the multiplex PCR reads through MiXCR, storing one row per CDR3 protein. The data hold 520,000 or so distinct CDR3 sequences, with approximately 12% observed a single time. Noted time point: newly diagnosed GD, antithyroid drugs for less than 3 months. The TCR library was made from RNA that had been extracted from PBMCs in TRIzol. The same data also went into a second study, on T cells in Graves' hyperthyroidism and ophthalmopathy. That source notes: TCR CDR3 underwent first-round RT-PCR with the HTBI primer set. Among thyroid clonotypes expanded above 0.001, most also appeared in blood.

This sequence originates from a woman in her thirties with Graves disease. The sequenced sample was peripheral blood mononuclear cells (PBMCs), obtained at new diagnosis, from a patient treated with antithyroid drugs. V and J are TRBV5-6 and TRBJ1-1; D ambiguous. The CDR3 nucleotides are TGTGCCAGCAGCTTCTCTGTCAGGTTGAACACTGAAGCTTTCTTT. Translating it yields CASSFSVRLNTEAFF.